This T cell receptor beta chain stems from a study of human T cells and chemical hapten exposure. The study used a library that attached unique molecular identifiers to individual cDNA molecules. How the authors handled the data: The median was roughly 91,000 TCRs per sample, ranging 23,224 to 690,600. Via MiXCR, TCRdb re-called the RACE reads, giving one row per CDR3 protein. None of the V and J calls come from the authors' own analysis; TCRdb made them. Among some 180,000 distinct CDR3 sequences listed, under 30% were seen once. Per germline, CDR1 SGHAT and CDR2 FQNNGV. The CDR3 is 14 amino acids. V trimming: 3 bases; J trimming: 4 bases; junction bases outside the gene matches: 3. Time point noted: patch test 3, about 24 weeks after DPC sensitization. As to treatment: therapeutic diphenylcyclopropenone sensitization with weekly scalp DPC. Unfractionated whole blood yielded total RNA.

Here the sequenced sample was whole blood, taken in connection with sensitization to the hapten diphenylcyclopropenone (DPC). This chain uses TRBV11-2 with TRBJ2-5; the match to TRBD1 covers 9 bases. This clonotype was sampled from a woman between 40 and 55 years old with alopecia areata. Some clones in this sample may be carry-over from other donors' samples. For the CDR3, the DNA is TGTGCCAGCAGCTTGGGGACAGGGACAGAGACCCAGTACTTC. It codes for CASSLGTGTETQYF.